The present entry profiles one TCR beta chain with its context. Its antigen is undetermined. This sample was included in a study of radiotherapy plus CTLA-4 blockade in lung cancer. Study overall: Objective responses were documented in 15% to 20% of patients, with disease control in about 31%. Study results and caveats: Early shifts in blood T cell clones, with interferon-beta, reportedly predicted response best. In blood, after radiotherapy plus ipilimumab, tumor-derived TCR clones expanded.

This CDR3 is built from 15 residues. V was trimmed by 4 bases and J by 4 bases, leaving 16 bases between them. Germline loops: CDR1 MGHDK, CDR2 SYGVNS. TCRdb's table, derived via immunoSEQ multiplex PCR, lists solely in-frame clones and lacks some. Found here are about 60,000 clones, around 74% of them singletons; the top ten hold about 8.3%. The TCR sequence derives from a human donor with non-small cell lung cancer whose response to radiotherapy plus ipilimumab could not be evaluated. The sequencing here drew on peripheral blood, taken from a patient treated with radiotherapy plus ipilimumab. The genes are TRBV25-1 and TRBJ2-5; no clear D gene. The CDR3 region has the DNA TGTGCCAGCAGTGCGGAGAGAGCCAAAGGAGAGACCCAGTACTTC. Its protein is CASSAERAKGETQYF.